A single sample gave rise to the 32 T cell receptor beta chains below, sequenced in a study of blood T cell dynamics during melanoma immunotherapy. Time point meaning: pre-treatment baseline. The data were produced by immunoSEQ multiplex PCR, yet TCRdb's version contains in-frame clones alone and is incomplete. The table records 9,000 to 10,000 clones, 70% to 90% of them present only once. Material: blood, obtained from a patient treated with checkpoint blockade. Every receptor here comes from a human donor with melanoma.

V gene TRBV27 combines with J gene TRBJ2-3; 9 bases align to TRBD2. Trimming took 8 bases from V and 6 from J; bases not matched to a gene: 21. The CDR3 runs 18 residues. CDR1 MNHEY and CDR2 SMNVEV come from the germline V gene (reference sequence). The DNA of the CDR3 is TGTGCCAGCGCCCGCGGCGGGAGGGCCCTCGGGTTTGAGGATACGCAGTATTTT. Residues: CASARGGRALGFEDTQYF.

This clone was counted a few times. The chain links TRBV4-2 to TRBJ2-5; possibly TRBD2 for D (6 bases). Germline V gives CDR1 LGHNA, CDR2 YNFKEQ. V shed 1 base and J shed 2 bases, with 11 bases lying between them. The CDR3 consists of 15 residues. CDR3: CASSQAGEGQETQYF. The DNA for the CDR3 is TGTGCCAGCAGCCAAGCGGGAGAGGGGCAAGAGACCCAGTACTTC.

The chain recombines TRBV11-3 with TRBJ2-3; 7 bases are a match to TRBD2. In germline, CDR1 is SGHNT, CDR2 YENEEA. V gave up 0 bases and J gave up 0 bases; unmatched junction bases: 9. The CDR3 sequence is 18 residues long. The CDR3 loop is CASSLDGGSSGSTDTQYF. For the CDR3, the DNA is TGTGCCAGCAGCTTAGATGGAGGGTCTAGCGGTAGCACAGATACGCAGTATTTT.

This rearrangement joins TRBV5-5 to TRBJ2-7, with D unclear. Trimming pared 0 bases from V and 0 bases from J, leaving 7 bases between. This CDR3 comprises 14 residues. The germline V gene encodes CDR1 SGHKS and CDR2 YYEKEE (reference sequence). CDR3 coding DNA: TGTGCCAGCAGCTTGGCCCGCCACTCCTACGAGCAGTACTTC. Protein: CASSLARHSYEQYF.

The chain joins TRBV5-8 to TRBJ1-5; 7 bases are shared with TRBD1. The germline gives CDR1 SGHTS, CDR2 YDEGEE. V gave up 4 bases and J gave up 0 bases; unmatched junction bases: 4. This CDR3 spans 15 amino acids. CDR3 sequence (DNA): TGTGCCAGCAGCCCGGGACAGAATAGCAATCAGCCCCAGCATTTT. Translation gives CASSPGQNSNQPQHF.

The gene calls are TRBV4-3 and TRBJ2-7, with D possibly being TRBD1 or TRBD2 (5 bases each). The CDR3 is 14 residues long. Deletions cut 0 bases from V and 1 base from J, with 7 bases between. Germline V gene data show CDR1 as LGHNA and CDR2 as YSLEER. The CDR3 coding sequence is TGCGCCAGCAGCCAAGATTGGGGGTCCTACGAGCAGTACTTC. Translating gives CASSQDWGSYEQYF.

The rearrangement links TRBV11-1 to TRBJ2-7; 13 positions match TRBD2. V lost 5 bases to trimming and J lost 0 bases; unmatched junction nucleotides: 10. The CDR3 spans 18 residues. From germline, CDR1 is SGHAT and CDR2 FQDESV (reference sequence). CDR3 sequence (DNA): TGTGCCAGCAGCGTATACGGGGGGACTAGCGGGACCTCCTACGAGCAGTACTTC. It is translated as CASSVYGGTSGTSYEQYF.

This chain joins TRBV5-1 and TRBJ2-1; the D gene is possibly TRBD2 (6 bases). The CDR3 covers 13 residues. V dropped 4 bases and J dropped 9 bases, with 14 bases sitting between them. Germline assignment: CDR1 SGHRS and CDR2 YFSETQ. This CDR3 reads CASSGRTWGEQFF. In DNA, the CDR3 is TGCGCCAGCAGCGGGAGGACTTGGGGTGAGCAGTTCTTC.

The J gene is TRBJ2-4, the V gene TRBV2; TRBD1 matches 8 bases. The CDR3 loop spans 15 amino acids. Germline CDR1 reads SNHLY; CDR2 reads FYNNEI. The V segment lost 1 base and the J segment 6 bases; nucleotides outside the gene matches: 5. CDR3 nucleotide sequence: TGTGCCAGCAGTGAAGACAGGGGGATTGGAAACATTCAGTACTTC. Its translation is CASSEDRGIGNIQYF.

The V gene is TRBV5-6, the J gene TRBJ1-3; D gene ambiguous. V lost 3 bases and J lost 4, with 11 bases in between. This CDR3 has 14 residues. Germline values: CDR1 SGHDT, CDR2 YYEEEE. CDR3 sequence (DNA): TGTGCCAGCAGCTCGACCCACACGGGAAACACCATATATTTT. Its translation: CASSSTHTGNTIYF.

J is TRBJ2-7 and V is TRBV4-1, with 7 bases aligning to TRBD1. CDR3 size: 16 residues. With 3 bases clipped from V and 2 bases from J, the junction kept 10 bases outside the gene matches. CDR1 and CDR2 (germline): MGHRA, YSYEKL. CDR3 region: CASSQTPQGTTYEQYF. DNA for the CDR3: TGCGCCAGCAGCCAGACGCCACAGGGGACAACCTACGAGCAGTACTTC.

The rearrangement links TRBV6-1 to TRBJ2-7; D is possibly TRBD1 (5 bases). Germline loops: CDR1 MNHNS, CDR2 SASEGT. The CDR3 is 13 residues long. V shed 5 bases and J shed 4 bases, with 12 bases lying between them. The CDR3 spells CASSRTSDYEQYF. The CDR3 DNA sequence: TGTGCCAGCAGTAGGACATCGGATTACGAGCAGTACTTC.

V and J are TRBV21-1 and TRBJ2-6; the table calls TRBD1, which could not be checked here. TRBV21-1 is designated a pseudogene. The CDR3 sequence is 17 residues long. CDR3 bases: TGTGCCAGCACCAACTGGGGCCTCCTAAGGGGGGCCAACGTCCTGACTTTC. It is translated as CASTNWGLLRGANVLTF.

The chain carries TRBV5-1 and TRBJ2-5; D gene uncertain. The J call may not be correct, given that the DNA end is closer to TRBJ2-7. The CDR3 contains 12 residues. The germline CDR1 and CDR2 sequences are SGHRS and YFSETQ. CDR3 DNA: TGCGCCAGCAGCCTAGGATACTACGAGCAGTACTTC. Protein: CASSLGYYEQYF.

The chain recombines TRBV10-3 with TRBJ2-5, with 10 bases fitting TRBD1. V shed 7 bases and J 5 bases; nucleotides not matched to a gene: 4. The CDR3 has 13 residues. The germline gives CDR1 ENHRY, CDR2 SYGVKD. The CDR3 region is CAIKGQGGETQYF. The CDR3, as DNA: TGTGCCATCAAAGGACAGGGGGGTGAGACCCAGTACTTC.

The rearrangement joins TRBV29-1 to TRBJ1-1; D ambiguous. The V gene's germline CDR1 is SQVTM and CDR2 ANQGSEA. There are 13 residues in the CDR3. The germline V and J ends were trimmed by 2 bases and 4 bases, with 11 bases remaining between them. CDR3 region: CSVEPGWGTEAFF. CDR3 sequence (DNA): TGCAGCGTTGAACCCGGGTGGGGCACTGAAGCTTTCTTT.

The chain joins TRBV10-3 to TRBJ2-7, with TRBD2 as a possible D gene (7 bases). Trimming cost V 11 bases and J 5 bases, with 22 bases left between them. Germline CDR1 is ENHRY and CDR2 is SYGVKD. This CDR3 has 14 residues. The CDR3, as DNA: TGTGCCGCCGCTCTCCGGGGAGGGGGGGACGAGCAGTACTTC. It specifies CAAALRGGGDEQYF.

J is TRBJ2-7 and V is TRBV2; D is uncertain. Germline values: CDR1 SNHLY, CDR2 FYNNEI. The CDR3 contains 15 residues. Trimming removed 1 base at V and 6 bases at J, with 16 bases between. Written as DNA, the CDR3 is TGTGCCAGCAGTGAAGGTGGTGGCGCCTTTAGCGAGCAGTACTTC. This sequence encodes CASSEGGGAFSEQYF.

The genes are TRBV28 and TRBJ2-1; 10 bases fit TRBD2. Looked up from germline, CDR1 is MDHEN and CDR2 is SYDVKM. CDR3 length equals 15 residues. Trimming at V came to 1 base and at J to 10 bases, leaving 7 bases not matched to a gene. In DNA, the CDR3 is TGTGCCAGCAGTTTATCGGGGACTAGCGAGTCGGAGCAGTTCTTC. This gives the protein CASSLSGTSESEQFF.

The chain carries TRBV2 and TRBJ1-1, with a weak D call TRBD1 (6 bases). This CDR3 is built from 14 residues. Germline V gene lookup returns CDR1 SNHLY and CDR2 FYNNEI. Trimming stripped 10 bases from V and 1 base from J, with 16 bases between. CDR3 nucleotides: TGTGCCACCGACCCCGGGGGGCAGAACACTGAAGCTTTCTTT. It encodes CATDPGGQNTEAFF.

The chain combines TRBV19 with TRBJ2-6; perhaps TRBD2 as D (8 bases). Trimming cost V 7 bases and J 4 bases, with 14 bases left between them. Germline V gene sequence: CDR1 LNHDA, CDR2 SQIVND (reference sequence). CDR3 length: 15 residues. The CDR3 coding sequence is TGTGCCAGTACTCGGGAGGGGGCCGGGGCCAACGTCCTGACTTTC. The encoded protein is CASTREGAGANVLTF.

A single count supports this clone. The chain has TRBV19 and TRBJ2-2, with D maybe TRBD2 (6 bases). The CDR3 is 12 residues long. V lost 8 bases and J lost 6, with 10 bases in between. The germline V gene encodes CDR1 LNHDA and CDR2 SQIVND (reference sequence). The CDR3 spells CASLGEAGELFF. The CDR3 DNA sequence: TGTGCCAGTCTTGGGGAGGCCGGGGAGCTGTTTTTT.

About this clone itself: Relative to the germline gene, one junction end is altered; a read error may explain this. The sample holds other DNA sequences that translate to the same CDR3. The CDR3 loop reads CASSEAWGGYTF. The CDR3 DNA sequence: TGTGCCAGCAGTGAAGCGTGGGGTGGCTATACCTTC. The gene calls are TRBV2 and TRBJ1-2; the D is unclear. The CDR3 is made up of 12 amino acids. Germline values: CDR1 SNHLY, CDR2 FYNNEI.

The DNA for the CDR3 is TGTGCCAGCAGCTTAGCTGGGGGCGGGTCCGTCGAGCAGTACTTC. Translated, it gives CASSLAGGGSVEQYF. This rearrangement joins TRBV7-9 to TRBJ2-7; TRBD1 might be the D (6 bases). V lost 0 bases and J lost 6, with 15 bases in between. The germline gives CDR1 SEHNR, CDR2 FQNEAQ (reference sequence). This CDR3 is built from 15 residues.

The chain couples TRBV2 to TRBJ2-2; TRBD2 matches 16 bases. With 3 bases clipped from V and 5 bases from J, the junction kept 12 bases outside the gene matches. The CDR3 covers 20 residues. Germline CDR1 and CDR2: SNHLY and FYNNEI. The CDR3 reads CASSDPGTSGRARGTGELFF. CDR3 DNA: TGTGCCAGCAGTGACCCCGGGACTAGCGGGAGGGCCAGGGGGACCGGGGAGCTGTTTTTT.

The chain carries TRBV4-1 and TRBJ2-3; 7 bases match TRBD2. Germline V CDR1 and CDR2: MGHRA, YSYEKL. The CDR3 spans 17 residues. With V trimmed by 3 bases and J by 2 bases, 11 bases remained unmatched. CDR3 protein: CASSQDPPGTTTDTQYF. DNA of the CDR3: TGCGCCAGCAGCCAGGATCCCCCCGGGACTACCACAGATACGCAGTATTTT.

The rearrangement joins TRBV6-5 to TRBJ2-7, with 11 bases that match TRBD1. Germline CDR1 and CDR2: MNHEY and SVGAGI. V lost 6 bases, J lost 1 base, and 5 bases stayed unmatched. CDR3 length: 15 amino acids. The CDR3 region has the DNA TGTGCCAGCAGAACCCGGGACAGGGGGTCCTACGAGCAGTACTTC. Translating it yields CASRTRDRGSYEQYF.

The chain couples TRBV7-3 to TRBJ2-7; 8 bases are shared with TRBD1. This CDR3 comprises 15 residues. Looked up from germline, CDR1 is SGHTA and CDR2 is FQGTGA. Trimming cost V 5 bases and J 5 bases; bases outside gene matches: 11. The CDR3 spells CASSPHRQGRNEQYF. The CDR3 DNA sequence: TGTGCCAGCAGCCCTCACCGACAGGGGCGGAACGAGCAGTACTTC.

This chain uses TRBV27 with TRBJ2-5; tentative D call: TRBD1 (6 bases). There are 12 residues in the CDR3. V was trimmed by 3 bases and J by 7 bases, leaving 9 bases between them. Germline V gene data show CDR1 as MNHEY and CDR2 as SMNVEV (reference sequence). As DNA, the CDR3 is TGTGCCAGCAGTTTCACACAGGGGACCCAGTACTTC. Protein sequence: CASSFTQGTQYF.

This chain links TRBV27 with TRBJ2-3, with 7 nucleotides matching TRBD2. In germline, CDR1 is MNHEY, CDR2 SMNVEV (reference sequence). The CDR3 extends over 17 amino acids. Trimming cost V 5 bases and J 0 bases; bases outside gene matches: 11. CDR3 sequence (DNA): TGTGCCAGCAGTCCCGCCCCTACTAGCGAAAGCACAGATACGCAGTATTTT. This translates into CASSPAPTSESTDTQYF.

The V call is TRBV7-3, the J call TRBJ2-7, with D unresolved. CDR1 and CDR2 (germline): SGHTA, FQGTGA. V lost 5 bases, J lost 1 base, and 12 bases lay in between. This CDR3 spans 14 amino acids. DNA of the CDR3: TGTGCCAGCAGCCCCCGGAGCAATTCCTACGAGCAGTACTTC. Translated, it gives CASSPRSNSYEQYF. Together with reference TRBV7-3 and TRBJ2-7, the CDR3 gives the full variable domain: GAGVSQTPSNKVTEKGKYVELRCDPISGHTALYWYRQSLGQGPEFLIYFQGTGAADDSGLPNDRFFAVRPEGSVSTLKIQRTERGDSAVYLCASSPRSNSYEQYFGPGTRLTVT.

This clone was counted a few times. This chain connects TRBV6-5 to TRBJ1-6, with a tentative D call TRBD1 (6 bases). This CDR3 is 14 amino acids long. Per germline, CDR1 MNHEY and CDR2 SVGAGI. V lost 4 bases to trimming and J lost 10 bases, with 14 bases between them. CDR3 in amino acids: CASSFNRDGSPLHF. The CDR3 nucleotides are TGTGCCAGCAGTTTCAACAGGGATGGGTCACCCCTCCACTTT.